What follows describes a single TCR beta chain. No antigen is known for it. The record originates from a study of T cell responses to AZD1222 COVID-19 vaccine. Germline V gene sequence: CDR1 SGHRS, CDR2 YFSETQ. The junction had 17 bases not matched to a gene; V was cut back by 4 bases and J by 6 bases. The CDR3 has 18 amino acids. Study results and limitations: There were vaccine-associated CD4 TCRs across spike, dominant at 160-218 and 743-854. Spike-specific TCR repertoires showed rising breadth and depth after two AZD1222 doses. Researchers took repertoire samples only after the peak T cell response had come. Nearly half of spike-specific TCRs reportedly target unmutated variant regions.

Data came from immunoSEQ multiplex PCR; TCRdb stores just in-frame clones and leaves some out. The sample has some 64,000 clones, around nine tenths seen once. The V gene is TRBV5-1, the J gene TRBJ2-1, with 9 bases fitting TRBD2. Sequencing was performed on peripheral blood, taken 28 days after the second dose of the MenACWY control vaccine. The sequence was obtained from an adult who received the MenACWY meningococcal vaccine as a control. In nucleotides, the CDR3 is TGCGCCAGCAGCCTCCATACTGCGACTAGCGGTCTTCGCAATGAGCAGTTCTTC. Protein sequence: CASSLHTATSGLRNEQFF.